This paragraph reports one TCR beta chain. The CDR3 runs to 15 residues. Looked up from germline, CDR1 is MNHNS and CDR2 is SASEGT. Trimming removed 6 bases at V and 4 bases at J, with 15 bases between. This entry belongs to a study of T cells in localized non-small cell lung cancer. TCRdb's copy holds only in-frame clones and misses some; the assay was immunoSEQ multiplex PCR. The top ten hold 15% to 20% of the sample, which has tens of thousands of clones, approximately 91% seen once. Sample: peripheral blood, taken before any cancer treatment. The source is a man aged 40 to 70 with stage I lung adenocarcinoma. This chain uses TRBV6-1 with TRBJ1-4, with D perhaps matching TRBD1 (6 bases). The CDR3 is CASRIPGHSNEKLFF. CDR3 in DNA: TGTGCCAGCAGGATACCGGGACACAGTAATGAAAAACTGTTTTTT.